Presented here are 8 T cell receptor beta chains from one specimen sequenced in a study of metastatic and nonmetastatic thyroid tumors. Before thyroid surgery, none of the patients had received any treatment. TCRdb re-called the PCR reads with MiXCR. The table shows 42,000 or so clones, with about 19% occurring only once. Sequenced input: tumor tissue. The source of these receptors is a female donor with papillary thyroid cancer or a benign thyroid nodule (not recorded which). Some clones in this sample may be carry-over from other donors' samples.

This chain joins TRBV11-1 and TRBJ2-7; the D is unclear. Trimming pared 5 bases from V and 2 bases from J, leaving 7 bases between. The CDR3 has 12 amino acids. Germline CDR1 reads SGHAT; CDR2 reads FQDESV (reference sequence). This CDR3 reads CASSEQPYEQYF. The CDR3 DNA is TGTGCCAGCAGCGAACAACCCTACGAGCAGTACTTC.

In this sample, this clone turned up many times. The chain joins TRBV6-5 to TRBJ1-5, with 8 positions matching TRBD1. The ends lost 0 bases at V and 7 bases at J; junction bases unmatched: 5. The germline gives CDR1 MNHEY, CDR2 SVGAGI. This CDR3 spans 15 amino acids. The CDR3 sequence: CASSYSRQGAQPQHF. The DNA for the CDR3 is TGTGCCAGCAGTTACTCCCGGCAGGGGGCCCAGCCCCAGCATTTT.

The sample holds many counts of this clone. The V call is TRBV19, the J call TRBJ2-1; the D is unclear. Germline V gene data show CDR1 as LNHDA and CDR2 as SQIVND (reference sequence). CDR3 length: 14 amino acids. Trimming shortened V by 5 bases and J by 0 bases, and 8 bases separated the two germline ends. CDR3 amino acids: CASSDVRSYNEQFF. CDR3 sequence (DNA): TGTGCCAGTAGTGACGTTCGCTCCTACAATGAGCAGTTCTTC.

This clone was picked up many times. Other DNA variants within this sample encode the same CDR3. The rearrangement joins TRBV20-1 to TRBJ2-5; 10 bases align to TRBD1. The V segment lost 1 base and the J segment 4 bases; nucleotides outside the gene matches: 9. CDR3 length: 16 residues. In germline, CDR1 is DFQATT, CDR2 SNEGSKA (reference sequence). CDR3 in DNA: TGCAGTGCTAGAGTACACCGGGACAGGGGTGGAGAGACCCAGTACTTC. Protein product: CSARVHRDRGGETQYF.

This clone has a count of ten or more. The chain combines TRBV15 with TRBJ1-5; tentatively, D is TRBD1 (5 bases). The CDR3 sequence is 16 residues long. The germline gives CDR1 LNHNV, CDR2 YYDKDF (reference sequence). Trimming pared 3 bases from V and 5 bases from J, leaving 17 bases between. The CDR3: CATSSGEQGGYQPQHF. The CDR3 DNA follows: TGTGCCACCAGCAGTGGGGAGCAGGGAGGGTATCAGCCCCAGCATTTT.

V is TRBV29-1 and J is TRBJ1-4, with unresolved D. V shed 6 bases and J shed 8 bases, with 10 bases lying between them. The CDR3 has 11 amino acids. Germline V CDR1 and CDR2: SQVTM, ANQGSEA. In DNA, the CDR3 is TGCAGCGTCTCCGTTTCCGAAAAACTGTTTTTT. Its translation is CSVSVSEKLFF. Full variable domain (remainder filled in from reference TRBV29-1 and TRBJ1-4): SAVISQKPSRDICQRGTSLTIQCQVDSQVTMMFWYRQQPGQSLTLIATANQGSEATYESGFVIDKFPISRPNLTFSTLTVSNMSPEDSSIYLCSVSVSEKLFFGSGTQLSVL.

This clone was seen many times. The chain links TRBV19 to TRBJ1-4; 7 bases fit TRBD1. Germline V lookup: CDR1 LNHDA, CDR2 SQIVND (reference sequence). This CDR3 has 14 amino acids. Trimming took 3 bases from V and 7 from J; bases not matched to a gene: 5. CDR3 sequence: CASSIRGKVEKLFF. CDR3 in DNA: TGTGCCAGTAGTATCAGGGGGAAGGTTGAAAAACTGTTTTTT.

The sample holds many counts of this clone. The same CDR3 also results from other DNA sequences found in this sample. V is TRBV5-4 and J is TRBJ2-5, with 8 bases that match TRBD2. V lost 4 bases and J lost 1; bases outside the gene matches: 6. The CDR3 is made up of 15 amino acids. Germline CDR1 is SGHNT and CDR2 is YYREEE (reference sequence). In nucleotides, the CDR3 is TGTGCCAGCAGCCCAGTAGCGGGGCCCCAAGAGACCCAGTACTTC. It codes for CASSPVAGPQETQYF.